The 21 T cell receptor beta chains in this list originate from one sample, sequenced in a study of blood T cell repertoires in COVID-19. TCRdb's copy holds only in-frame clones and misses some; the assay was immunoSEQ multiplex PCR. The sample shows around 120,000 clones, about 85% of them seen only once. Sequencing input: peripheral blood. Receptors were obtained from a man aged 80 or over with acute or convalescent COVID-19.

V and J are TRBV2 and TRBJ2-7; TRBD1 matches at 7 bases. With 5 bases clipped from V and 1 base from J, the junction kept 11 bases outside the gene matches. Germline V gives CDR1 SNHLY, CDR2 FYNNEI. The CDR3 has 16 amino acids. CDR3: CASSRWDSGRSYEQYF. The CDR3 nucleotides are TGTGCCAGCAGTCGCTGGGACAGCGGCCGATCCTACGAGCAGTACTTC.

The genes are TRBV5-1 and TRBJ1-1; a possible D gene is TRBD1 (6 bases). Germline-derived CDR1 and CDR2 are SGHRS and YFSETQ. CDR3 length: 14 residues. Deletions cut 5 bases from V and 7 bases from J, with 18 bases between. For the CDR3, the DNA is TGCGCCAGCAGGATTGGGGGCCCGGCGAGTGAAGCTTTCTTT. This translates into CASRIGGPASEAFF.

This clone was recorded once. This rearrangement joins TRBV6-5 to TRBJ2-7; TRBD2 matches at 12 bases. Germline V gene sequence: CDR1 MNHEY, CDR2 SVGAGI. V was pared by 4 bases and J by 6 bases, with 7 bases of the junction left unmatched. The length of the CDR3 is 15 residues. This CDR3 reads CASSSTSGSGREQYF. CDR3 nucleotide sequence: TGTGCCAGCAGTTCGACTAGCGGGAGCGGGCGCGAGCAGTACTTC.

The chain links TRBV11-2 to TRBJ1-2; D not certain. V lost 0 bases and J 1 base, leaving 9 bases between the germline ends. This CDR3 comprises 15 residues. The germline V gene encodes CDR1 SGHAT and CDR2 FQNNGV. The DNA of the CDR3 is TGTGCCAGCAGCTTAGACCACGAGCTTAACTATGGCTACACCTTC. Protein: CASSLDHELNYGYTF.

This rearrangement joins TRBV7-2 to TRBJ2-1, with 8 positions matching TRBD2. The germline V gene encodes CDR1 SGHTA and CDR2 FQGNSA. J was trimmed by 1 base and V by 5 bases; bases with no gene match: 4. The CDR3 is made up of 15 amino acids. CDR3 sequence reads: CASSPSGGSYNEQFF. CDR3 sequence (DNA): TGTGCCAGCAGCCCCTCGGGAGGGTCCTACAATGAGCAGTTCTTC.

The CDR3, as DNA: TGTGCCAGCGCCCCTAGCGATCATAGCACAGATACGCAGTATTTT. This codes for CASAPSDHSTDTQYF. V and J are TRBV5-4 and TRBJ2-3; maybe TRBD2 (6 bases). CDR3 length equals 15 residues. Trimming left V 7 bases short and J 0 bases short, with 15 bases between. Germline assignment: CDR1 SGHNT and CDR2 YYREEE (reference sequence).

The J gene is TRBJ1-3, the V gene TRBV3-1 (or the pseudogene TRBV3-2); D gene ambiguous. V shed 2 bases and J shed 4 bases, with 9 bases lying between them. The CDR3 is 14 residues long. Per the germline V gene, CDR1 is LGHDT and CDR2 is YNNKEL (reference sequence). Here the CDR3 DNA reads TGTGCCAGCAGCCAAACACTGCGGGGAAACACCATATATTTT. Translated, it gives CASSQTLRGNTIYF.

The chain links TRBV30 to TRBJ1-5; D may be TRBD1 (6 bases). Germline V CDR1 and CDR2: GTSNPN, SVGIG (reference sequence). This CDR3 region has 13 residues. Trimming stripped 3 bases from V and 7 bases from J, with 13 bases between. CDR3 nucleotides: TGTGCCTGGAGAGCGGGGGCTCAGCAGCCCCAGCATTTT. It is translated as CAWRAGAQQPQHF.

This clone was observed a single time. The chain is built from TRBV29-1 and TRBJ2-3; 9 nucleotides line up with TRBD1. The J segment lost 4 bases and the V segment lost 4 bases, leaving 15 bases of the junction unmatched. Per the germline V gene, CDR1 is SQVTM and CDR2 is ANQGSEA. This CDR3 region has 17 residues. The CDR3 DNA follows: TGCAGCGTTGGAAGTGGGGGGACAGGGTTCGATTCAGATACGCAGTATTTT. Its translation is CSVGSGGTGFDSDTQYF.

V gene TRBV10-3 combines with J gene TRBJ2-1, with TRBD2 matching over 10 bases. The germline V gene has CDR1 ENHRY and CDR2 SYGVKD. CDR3 size: 17 residues. Losses at the gene ends were 6 bases for V and 0 bases for J; bases not matched to a gene: 8. CDR3 protein: CAIRGELAGPSYNEQFF. CDR3 coding DNA: TGTGCCATCAGGGGCGAACTAGCGGGGCCCTCCTACAATGAGCAGTTCTTC.

This clone was seen a handful of times. The rearrangement uses TRBV10-3 and TRBJ2-7; D is perhaps TRBD1 (6 bases). Germline V gives CDR1 ENHRY, CDR2 SYGVKD. The CDR3 has 14 amino acids. Between the trimmed V and J ends, which lost 0 bases and 2 bases, there was a span of 8 bases. CDR3 loop: CAISESTGTYEQYF. The CDR3 region has the DNA TGTGCCATCAGTGAGTCTACAGGGACCTACGAGCAGTACTTC.

CDR3 in amino acids: CASSQDVGQFNYGYTF. For the CDR3, the DNA is TGTGCCAGCAGCCAAGACGTAGGACAGTTTAACTATGGCTACACCTTC. This chain links TRBV3-1 (or the pseudogene TRBV3-2) with TRBJ1-2; TRBD1 is a possible D gene (6 bases). Germline-derived CDR1 and CDR2 are LGHDT and YNNKEL (reference sequence). The CDR3 length is 16 residues. Trimming stripped 0 bases from V and 1 base from J, with 12 bases between.

This rearrangement joins TRBV5-1 to TRBJ2-5, with 8 bases lining up with TRBD2. The V segment lost 4 bases and the J segment 4 bases; nucleotides outside the gene matches: 9. This CDR3 has 15 residues. The germline CDR1 and CDR2 sequences are SGHRS and YFSETQ. CDR3 DNA sequence: TGCGCCAGCAGCCCGGGAGGGAGGTCCACAGAGACCCAGTACTTC. Translated, it gives CASSPGGRSTETQYF.

This rearrangement joins TRBV7-8 to TRBJ2-1; D is possibly TRBD1 (6 bases). Trimming took off 3 bases at V and 5 bases at J, with 11 bases between the two ends. Germline V lookup: CDR1 SGHVS, CDR2 FQNEAQ. This CDR3 has 14 residues. Here the CDR3 DNA reads TGTGCCAGCAGCTTGGCAGGGGCCCACAATGAGCAGTTCTTC. It encodes CASSLAGAHNEQFF.

This chain uses TRBV16 with TRBJ2-5; the D gene is possibly TRBD1 (5 bases). From germline, CDR1 is KGHSY and CDR2 FQNENV. The CDR3 is 15 amino acids. V was pared by 3 bases and J by 2 bases, with 13 bases between. The CDR3 is CASSQSRVRQETQYF. For the CDR3, the DNA is TGTGCCAGCAGCCAGAGCAGGGTACGGCAAGAGACCCAGTACTTC.

The chain is built from TRBV5-8 and TRBJ2-5, with 9 bases fitting TRBD2. The CDR3 is made up of 16 amino acids. CDR1 is SGHTS, CDR2 YDEGEE, per germline. The ends lost 0 bases at V and 8 bases at J; junction bases unmatched: 11. Here the CDR3 reads CASSLDDGGRAVTQYF. The CDR3 DNA is TGTGCCAGCAGCTTGGATGATGGCGGGAGGGCGGTCACCCAGTACTTC.

There are a few counts of this clone. V usage is TRBV2 and J usage is TRBJ1-4; perhaps TRBD1 as D (5 bases). The CDR3 covers 14 residues. CDR1 SNHLY and CDR2 FYNNEI come from the germline V gene. Trimming shortened V by 4 bases and J by 8 bases, and 14 bases separated the two germline ends. This chain's CDR3 is CASSGMGGVEKLFF. The CDR3 DNA follows: TGTGCCAGCAGTGGGATGGGGGGAGTGGAAAAACTGTTTTTT.

The V and J genes are TRBV5-1 and TRBJ2-3; 15 nucleotides line up with TRBD2. Trimming cost V 4 bases and J 5 bases; bases outside gene matches: 11. There are 18 residues in the CDR3. From germline, CDR1 is SGHRS and CDR2 YFSETQ. The CDR3 spells CASSVGLAGGPAVDTQYF. CDR3 DNA: TGCGCCAGCAGCGTTGGACTAGCGGGGGGGCCCGCAGTAGATACGCAGTATTTT.

This clone came up once. V is TRBV7-3 and J is TRBJ2-5; TRBD1 is a possible D gene (6 bases). V dropped 2 bases and J dropped 5 bases, with 12 bases sitting between them. The CDR3 spans 14 residues. The germline gives CDR1 SGHTA, CDR2 FQGTGA. The CDR3 reads CASSLAGASETQYF. The CDR3 nucleotides read TGTGCCAGCAGCTTAGCAGGGGCGTCGGAGACCCAGTACTTC. The full variable domain, with the rest looked up from reference TRBV7-3 and TRBJ2-5, is GAGVSQTPSNKVTEKGKYVELRCDPISGHTALYWYRQSLGQGPEFLIYFQGTGAADDSGLPNDRFFAVRPEGSVSTLKIQRTERGDSAVYLCASSLAGASETQYFGPGTRLLVL.

The gene calls are TRBV29-1 and TRBJ1-1; D perhaps matches TRBD1 (5 bases). V dropped 7 bases and J dropped 8 bases, with 26 bases sitting between them. CDR1 is SQVTM, CDR2 ANQGSEA, per germline. This CDR3 spans 15 amino acids. This chain's CDR3 is CSARGWVSAGEEAFF. CDR3 DNA sequence: TGCAGCGCTCGTGGGTGGGTTTCCGCGGGGGAGGAAGCTTTCTTT.

This sequence joins TRBV9 and TRBJ1-1; tentative D call: TRBD1 (5 bases). The CDR3 is 16 residues long. Germline CDR1 SGDLS, CDR2 YYNGEE. V was shortened by 0 bases and J by 5 bases, with 17 bases between the two germline ends. CDR3 residues: CASSVAAGYRTTEAFF. The CDR3 DNA sequence: TGTGCCAGCAGCGTAGCTGCAGGTTATAGGACAACTGAAGCTTTCTTT.